The clone carrying this T cell receptor beta chain appeared a single time. This sample was included in a study of technical replicates of blood from several donors. This CDR3 has 18 amino acids. The germline CDR1 and CDR2 sequences are SGHTA and FQGNSA. V shed 5 bases and J 2 bases; nucleotides not matched to a gene: 10. TCRdb's copy holds only in-frame clones and misses some; the assay was immunoSEQ multiplex PCR. The sample lists 75,000 to 90,000 clones, 85% to 95% occurring once. The sample taken for sequencing was T cells isolated from PBMCs. This chain joins TRBV7-2 and TRBJ2-3; 13 bases align to TRBD2. The TCR was taken from a human donor in good health. Here the CDR3 reads CASSPRGTSGKVTDTQYF. DNA of the CDR3: TGTGCCAGCAGCCCCAGAGGGACTAGCGGGAAGGTCACAGATACGCAGTATTTT.